These T cell receptor beta chains were read from a single sample in a study of OX40 agonist ivuxolimab in advanced cancers. Generated by immunoSEQ multiplex PCR, the TCRdb table keeps only in-frame clones and is missing some. The sample has about 34,000 clones, around 90% seen once. The input for sequencing was CD4+ or CD8+ T cells sorted from blood, taken in a trial of the OX40 agonist ivuxolimab. These receptor sequences come from an adult with an advanced solid tumor such as melanoma, head and neck, liver or kidney cancer. CDR3s include the opening cysteine and the closing phenylalanine or tryptophan. A D gene is named only where the DNA matches it firmly. Clone size is shown for a subset of rows, as once, few, many or a class of expanded clone.

D gene	clone size	V gene	J gene	CDR3 protein	CDR3 DNA
TRBD2	-	TRBV9	TRBJ2-3	CASSVGTSGVADTQYF	TGTGCCAGCAGCGTAGGGACTAGCGGGGTCGCAGATACGCAGTATTTT
-	-	TRBV19	TRBJ2-5	CASRPGTTQETQYF	TGTGCCAGTCGCCCGGGGACGACACAAGAGACCCAGTACTTC
-	-	TRBV4-1	TRBJ2-6	CASSQDPQGASGANVLTF	TGCGCCAGCAGCCAAGATCCCCAGGGAGCTTCTGGGGCCAACGTCCTGACTTTC
TRBD2	-	TRBV9	TRBJ2-3	CASSVILAGGTDTQYF	TGTGCCAGCAGCGTAATACTAGCGGGAGGCACAGATACGCAGTATTTT
TRBD1	-	TRBV6-5	TRBJ2-1	CASSSLGQTRLGEQFF	TGTGCCAGCAGTTCCCTGGGACAGACCAGGCTAGGTGAGCAGTTCTTC
-	-	TRBV4-1	TRBJ1-4	CASSQDSLSGEGEKLFF	TGCGCCAGCAGCCAAGATTCGTTAAGCGGGGAGGGTGAAAAACTGTTTTTT
-	-	TRBV5-1	TRBJ1-4	CASSLTGTQEKLFF	TGCGCCAGCAGCTTGACAGGGACTCAGGAAAAACTGTTTTTT
-	few	TRBV29-1	TRBJ1-1	CSVEAPSEAFF	TGCAGCGTTGAAGCTCCCAGTGAAGCTTTCTTT
-	-	TRBV19	TRBJ2-2	CVSRGTANTGELFF	TGTGTGAGCAGGGGTACCGCGAACACCGGGGAGCTGTTTTTT
-	-	TRBV7-6	TRBJ1-5	CASSLASDQPQHF	TGTGCCAGCAGCTTAGCCTCTGATCAGCCCCAGCATTTT
TRBD1	-	TRBV7-9	TRBJ1-4	CASIGQGGTNEKLFF	TGTGCCAGCATCGGACAGGGGGGAACTAATGAAAAACTGTTTTTT
-	-	TRBV28	TRBJ1-1	CASREWADTEAFF	TGTGCCAGCAGGGAGTGGGCGGACACTGAAGCTTTCTTT
-	-	TRBV7-3	TRBJ2-1	CASSIGLSSYNEQFF	TGTGCCAGCAGCATAGGGCTCTCCTCCTACAATGAGCAGTTCTTC
TRBD1	-	TRBV18	TRBJ1-3	CASSIGQGEGNTIYF	TGTGCCAGCTCAATCGGACAGGGGGAAGGAAACACCATATATTTT
TRBD1	-	TRBV5-1	TRBJ1-4	CASSIGTGFANEKLFF	TGCGCCAGCAGCATCGGGACAGGGTTCGCTAATGAAAAACTGTTTTTT
TRBD1	-	TRBV7-2	TRBJ2-5	CASSSQQGAEETQYF	TGTGCCAGCAGCTCCCAACAGGGGGCGGAAGAGACCCAGTACTTC
TRBD1	-	TRBV11-1	TRBJ2-5	CASSRQGMLGAETQYF	TGTGCCAGCAGTCGACAGGGGATGTTGGGGGCAGAGACCCAGTACTTC
TRBD1	-	TRBV19	TRBJ2-1	CASSEDRSSYNEQFF	TGTGCCAGTAGTGAGGACAGGAGCTCCTACAATGAGCAGTTCTTC
-	-	TRBV5-1	TRBJ2-5	CASSSFRETQYF	TGCGCCAGCAGCTCGTTCCGTGAGACCCAGTACTTC
-	-	TRBV11-1	TRBJ1-6	CASSLGAGYSPLHF	TGTGCCAGCAGCTTAGGAGCCGGGTACTCACCCCTCCACTTT
-	-	TRBV6-1	TRBJ2-1	CASTLAPFPYNEQFF	TGTGCCAGCACCTTAGCCCCCTTTCCCTACAATGAGCAGTTCTTC
-	-	TRBV7-9	TRBJ2-1	CASSLVWGNEQFF	TGTGCCAGCAGCTTAGTCTGGGGCAATGAGCAGTTCTTC
-	-	TRBV10-3	TRBJ2-3	CAIRGTGRESGTDTQYF	TGTGCCATCAGGGGTACAGGACGGGAGTCTGGCACAGATACGCAGTATTTT
TRBD2	once	TRBV5-4	TRBJ2-2	CASSLDLAGGTGELFF	TGTGCCAGCAGCTTGGATCTAGCGGGAGGTACCGGGGAGCTGTTTTTT
TRBD1	-	TRBV7-2	TRBJ2-4	CASSSPAGQGAQNIQYF	TGTGCCAGCAGCTCCCCAGCGGGACAGGGGGCCCAAAACATTCAGTACTTC
TRBD1	-	TRBV28	TRBJ1-5	CASSPQVRGRNQPQHF	TGTGCCAGCAGCCCCCAAGTCAGGGGGCGCAATCAGCCCCAGCATTTT
TRBD2	-	TRBV5-4	TRBJ2-1	CASSLGSSGRINEQFF	TGTGCCAGCAGCTTGGGGTCTAGCGGGAGAATTAATGAGCAGTTCTTC
-	-	TRBV21-1	TRBJ2-7	CASIPPSGFRYEQYF	TGTGCCAGCATTCCCCCTAGCGGGTTTCGCTACGAGCAGTACTTC
-	-	TRBV7-4	TRBJ1-5	CASSWRQGNQPQHF	TGTGCCAGCAGCTGGAGGCAGGGCAATCAGCCCCAGCATTTT
-	few	TRBV27	TRBJ1-6	CASSFAGGNSPLHF	TGTGCCAGCAGTTTTGCCGGGGGTAATTCACCCCTCCACTTT
-	-	TRBV7-9	TRBJ1-5	CASSLDRALSSNQPQHF	TGTGCCAGCAGCTTAGACAGGGCTCTATCTAGCAATCAGCCCCAGCATTTT
-	-	TRBV4-2	TRBJ2-7	CASSQELRSYEQYF	TGTGCCAGCAGCCAAGAATTACGGTCCTACGAGCAGTACTTC
-	-	TRBV21-1	TRBJ2-3	CASSSVYSTGLDTQYF	TGTGCCAGCAGCAGCGTTTACTCGACAGGGCTAGATACGCAGTATTTT
-	-	TRBV5-1	TRBJ2-7	CASSSEGIAYEQYF	TGCGCCAGCAGCTCCGAAGGGATTGCCTACGAGCAGTACTTC